What follows are 27 T cell receptor beta chains derived from one specimen sequenced in a study of response to subunit inactivated influenza vaccine. One entry per CDR3 protein results from TCRdb running MiXCR on the RT-PCR reads. This table has fewer than 800,000 distinct CDR3 sequences, around 14% appearing once. This specimen was PBMCs from blood, taken about 13 days after vaccination. The receptors shown here come from a man aged 50 to 59 who received an inactivated influenza vaccine.

This clonotype was found a few times. The V call is TRBV20-1, the J call TRBJ2-1, with 7 bases aligning to TRBD2. Germline loops: CDR1 DFQATT, CDR2 SNEGSKA (reference sequence). The CDR3 sequence is 15 residues long. V dropped 2 bases and J dropped 5; count of bases not matched to a gene: 9. CDR3 bases: TGCAGTGCTAGACCCTTACTAGCGACACACAATGAGCAGTTCTTC. This codes for CSARPLLATHNEQFF.

The table lists this clonotype with many counts. The V and J genes are TRBV4-3 and TRBJ2-1; D is ambiguous. This CDR3 contains 17 residues. Trimming removed 0 bases from V and 0 bases from J, with 12 bases in between. Germline V gene data show CDR1 as LGHNA and CDR2 as YSLEER. DNA for the CDR3: TGCGCCAGCAGCCAAGAAAGTATTAGCCTCTCCTACAATGAGCAGTTCTTC. This codes for CASSQESISLSYNEQFF.

This chain links TRBV7-2 with TRBJ2-7; unclear D gene. Germline CDR1 and CDR2: SGHTA and FQGNSA. Trimming took off 6 bases at V and 6 bases at J, with 12 bases between the two ends. The CDR3 runs to 12 residues. Here the CDR3 DNA reads TGTGCCAGCAGACAAAGCAGTACCGAGCAGTACTTC. Protein sequence: CASRQSSTEQYF. The full variable domain, its missing parts supplied by reference TRBV7-2 and TRBJ2-7, is GAGVSQSPSNKVTEKGKDVELRCDPISGHTALYWYRQSLGQGLEFLIYFQGNSAPDKSGLPSDRFSAERTGGSVSTLTIQRTQQEDSAVYLCASRQSSTEQYFGPGTRLTVT.

V and J are TRBV6-1 and TRBJ1-1, with a tentative D call TRBD1 (5 bases). Trimming removed 4 bases at V and 6 bases at J, with 12 bases between. CDR3 length: 13 amino acids. Germline V lookup: CDR1 MNHNS, CDR2 SASEGT. The CDR3, as DNA: TGTGCCAGCAGTGCTACAGGAGATTCTGAAGCTTTCTTT. This gives the protein CASSATGDSEAFF.

This clonotype was seen a handful of times. V and J are TRBV6-1 and TRBJ1-6, with TRBD1 matching 9 bases. Germline trimming cut 5 bases from V and 9 bases from J; bases unmatched to any gene: 11. CDR3 length equals 16 residues. CDR1 is MNHNS and CDR2 is SASEGT in the germline V gene. The CDR3, as DNA: TGTGCCAGCAGTCCGCGGACAGGGGCCGTGGGTTCACCCCTCCACTTT. Its protein product is CASSPRTGAVGSPLHF.

The chain couples TRBV12-3 or TRBV12-4 to TRBJ2-1, with 7 bases fitting TRBD2. After removal of 5 bases from V and 3 bases from J, the junction contained 13 bases not matched to a gene. The CDR3 spans 17 residues. The CDR3 DNA follows: TGTGCCAGCAGTCCTCCTCCCGGGGAGGGCCGCTACAATGAGCAGTTCTTC. This codes for CASSPPPGEGRYNEQFF.

The chain uses TRBV5-1 and TRBJ2-3; TRBD2 matches at 10 bases. CDR1 is SGHRS and CDR2 is YFSETQ in the germline V gene. V was pared by 5 bases and J by 4 bases, with 4 bases of the junction left unmatched. The CDR3 has 14 residues. CDR3 region: CASRPGTSADTQYF. The DNA for the CDR3 is TGCGCCAGCAGGCCCGGGACTAGCGCAGATACGCAGTATTTT.

This clonotype has more than one count but fewer than ten. The V and J genes are TRBV4-3 and TRBJ2-2; D is perhaps TRBD1 (5 bases). This CDR3 is built from 16 residues. Germline V gene data show CDR1 as LGHNA and CDR2 as YSLEER. V lost 3 bases and J lost 3, with 14 bases in between. CDR3 residues: CASSHQKGPYTGELFF. In DNA, the CDR3 is TGCGCCAGCAGCCACCAGAAGGGGCCGTACACCGGGGAGCTGTTTTTT.

The CDR3 reads CSAPVSRGTDTQYF. As DNA, the CDR3 is TGCAGTGCCCCCGTTAGCCGTGGCACAGATACGCAGTATTTT. The rearrangement links TRBV20-1 to TRBJ2-3; no clear D gene. The germline V and J ends were trimmed by 6 bases and 1 base, with 14 bases remaining between them. This CDR3 contains 14 residues. CDR1 is DFQATT, CDR2 SNEGSKA, per germline (reference sequence).

This sequence joins TRBV7-9 and TRBJ1-1; no reliable D call. CDR1 SEHNR and CDR2 FQNEAQ come from the germline V gene (reference sequence). Between the trimmed V and J ends, which lost 1 base and 7 bases, there was a span of 10 bases. This CDR3 has 13 amino acids. The CDR3 coding sequence is TGTGCCAGCAGCTTAGTATCGGGCGTTGAAGCTTTCTTT. It codes for CASSLVSGVEAFF.

This clonotype came up a few times. The V and J genes are TRBV6-1 and TRBJ1-5; 9 bases agree with TRBD1. The CDR3 runs 15 residues. Germline-derived CDR1 and CDR2 are MNHNS and SASEGT. V was clipped by 3 bases and J by 5 bases; unmatched bases: 5. The CDR3 reads CASSEVQGAYQPQHF. The CDR3 DNA is TGTGCCAGCAGTGAGGTACAGGGGGCTTATCAGCCCCAGCATTTT.

The gene calls are TRBV6-2 or TRBV6-3 and TRBJ2-7, with 9 bases aligning to TRBD1. CDR1 and CDR2 from the germline V gene are MNHEY and SVGEGT. The junction had 8 bases not matched to a gene; V was cut back by 4 bases and J by 1 base. The CDR3 is 16 amino acids. Here the CDR3 reads CASSWDFGTGSYEQYF. As DNA, the CDR3 is TGTGCCAGCAGTTGGGATTTCGGGACAGGGTCCTACGAGCAGTACTTC.

This clonotype was detected many times. This chain links TRBV12-3 or TRBV12-4 with TRBJ1-2, with 8 bases that match TRBD1. This CDR3 is built from 14 residues. The ends lost 5 bases at V and 2 bases at J; junction bases unmatched: 4. CDR3: CASSMTGVNYGYTF. CDR3 DNA sequence: TGTGCCAGCAGTATGACAGGGGTCAACTATGGCTACACCTTC.

This clonotype was seen only a few times. The chain carries TRBV7-2 and TRBJ1-1; possibly TRBD1 for D (6 bases). Trimming took off 4 bases at V and 7 bases at J, with 13 bases between the two ends. Germline-derived CDR1 and CDR2 are SGHTA and FQGNSA. There are 13 residues in the CDR3. The CDR3 reads CASSSRGHFEAFF. CDR3 sequence (DNA): TGTGCCAGCAGCTCCCGGGGGCATTTTGAAGCTTTCTTT.

The chain uses TRBV7-2 and TRBJ2-1; TRBD2 matches 10 bases. V shed 0 bases, J shed 1 base, and the junction held 9 bases outside the gene matches. Germline lookup yields CDR1 SGHTA and CDR2 FQGNSA. This CDR3 has 19 residues. CDR3 region: CASSLAGLLAGHSYNEQFF. The DNA for the CDR3 is TGTGCCAGCAGCTTAGCCGGTCTACTAGCGGGACATTCCTACAATGAGCAGTTCTTC.

This chain links TRBV5-1 with TRBJ2-1, with TRBD2 as a possible D gene (6 bases). This CDR3 is built from 15 residues. Germline V gene lookup returns CDR1 SGHRS and CDR2 YFSETQ. V shed 0 bases and J shed 4 bases, with 11 bases lying between them. The CDR3 DNA reads as TGCGCCAGCAGCTTGGGCGGGGCAGGGTACAATGAGCAGTTCTTC. Translated, it gives CASSLGGAGYNEQFF.

The V call is TRBV28, the J call TRBJ1-1; no reliable D call. The germline V gene encodes CDR1 MDHEN and CDR2 SYDVKM. CDR3 length: 14 residues. V was trimmed by 7 bases and J by 3 bases, leaving 15 bases between them. The CDR3 spells CASTDPLGHTEAFF. For the CDR3, the DNA is TGTGCCAGCACCGATCCTCTTGGGCACACTGAAGCTTTCTTT.

This clonotype occurred a few times. The gene calls are TRBV7-2 and TRBJ2-7; TRBD2 might be the D (6 bases). The CDR3 runs 14 residues. In germline, CDR1 is SGHTA, CDR2 FQGNSA. The V gene lost 0 bases and the J gene lost 7 bases, with 13 bases spanning the gap. The CDR3 DNA follows: TGTGCCAGCAGCTTAGCGGGAGGAGGGCGGGAGCAGTACTTC. Protein product: CASSLAGGGREQYF. The variable domain in full, completed from reference TRBV7-2 and TRBJ2-7, reads GAGVSQSPSNKVTEKGKDVELRCDPISGHTALYWYRQSLGQGLEFLIYFQGNSAPDKSGLPSDRFSAERTGGSVSTLTIQRTQQEDSAVYLCASSLAGGGREQYFGPGTRLTVT.

This chain uses TRBV4-3 with TRBJ2-1; possibly TRBD1 or TRBD2 for D (5 bases each). With 0 bases removed from V and 3 bases from J, the gap between germline ends came to 18 bases. This CDR3 is built from 18 residues. Germline CDR1 LGHNA, CDR2 YSLEER. The CDR3, as DNA: TGCGCCAGCAGCCAAGATTCGGTGGGGGACCCCTTCTACAATGAGCAGTTCTTC. Its protein product is CASSQDSVGDPFYNEQFF.

This clonotype has only a few counts. The chain uses TRBV30 and TRBJ1-1; a possible D gene is TRBD1 (6 bases). Between the trimmed V and J ends, which lost 8 bases and 0 bases, there was a span of 16 bases. Germline V CDR1 and CDR2: GTSNPN, SVGIG (reference sequence). The CDR3 spans 14 residues. The chain's CDR3 is CAVTDSPMNTEAFF. The CDR3 DNA is TGTGCCGTTACGGACAGCCCTATGAACACTGAAGCTTTCTTT. Looking up the rest from reference TRBV30 and TRBJ1-1 gives the full variable domain: SQTIHQWPATLVQPVGSPLSLECTVEGTSNPNLYWYRQAAGRGLQLLFYSVGIGQISSEVPQNLSASRPQDRQFILSSKKLLLSDSGFYLCAVTDSPMNTEAFFGQGTRLTVV.

The chain combines TRBV6-5 with TRBJ2-5, with D perhaps TRBD2 (5 bases). Looked up from germline, CDR1 is MNHEY and CDR2 is SVGAGI. This CDR3 is built from 14 residues. Trimming pared 2 bases from V and 5 bases from J, leaving 12 bases between. The CDR3: CASSYLSGAETQYF. Written as DNA, the CDR3 is TGTGCCAGCAGTTACCTGAGCGGCGCGGAGACCCAGTACTTC.

This clonotype appeared many times. This chain uses TRBV5-1 with TRBJ2-1, with 7 bases matching TRBD1. CDR1 and CDR2 from the germline V gene are SGHRS and YFSETQ. CDR3 length equals 16 residues. V shed 4 bases, J shed 2 bases, and the junction held 9 bases outside the gene matches. CDR3 in DNA: TGCGCCAGCAGCAAATACAGGGGTAGTCCCTACAATGAGCAGTTCTTC. Translated: CASSKYRGSPYNEQFF.

The chain couples TRBV20-1 to TRBJ1-5; D unclear. The CDR3 extends over 13 amino acids. Germline CDR1 reads DFQATT; CDR2 reads SNEGSKA (reference sequence). With 3 bases removed from V and 0 bases from J, the gap between germline ends came to 6 bases. CDR3 DNA sequence: TGCAGTGCTAGCGGTGATAGCAATCAGCCCCAGCATTTT. Protein: CSASGDSNQPQHF.

There are a few counts of this clonotype. J is TRBJ1-3 and V is TRBV4-3; TRBD1 matches 9 bases. The germline V gene encodes CDR1 LGHNA and CDR2 YSLEER. This CDR3 region has 15 residues. With V trimmed by 3 bases and J by 4 bases, 4 bases remained unmatched. CDR3 in amino acids: CASSHGTGNGNTIYF. The CDR3 coding sequence is TGCGCCAGCAGCCATGGGACAGGGAACGGAAACACCATATATTTT.

This clonotype was seen repeatedly, ten times or more. This chain connects TRBV29-1 to TRBJ2-3; 9 positions agree with TRBD1. J lost 1 base, V lost 6 bases, and 5 bases had no gene match. Germline loops: CDR1 SQVTM, CDR2 ANQGSEA. The CDR3 has 14 residues. CDR3 in DNA: TGCAGCGTGAACAGGGGGCGAGGCACAGATACGCAGTATTTT. Residues: CSVNRGRGTDTQYF.

The chain has TRBV5-6 and TRBJ2-3; the match to TRBD1 covers 7 bases. This CDR3 spans 18 amino acids. V shed 4 bases and J 3 bases; nucleotides not matched to a gene: 17. CDR1 SGHDT and CDR2 YYEEEE come from the germline V gene. The CDR3 sequence: CASSLEGQALVRTDTQYF. The CDR3 DNA sequence: TGTGCCAGCAGCCTTGAAGGACAGGCACTTGTCCGAACAGATACGCAGTATTTT.

The rearrangement uses TRBV11-2 and TRBJ2-1; 9 positions agree with TRBD2. The trim removed 3 bases at V and 4 bases at J, leaving 13 bases unmatched. CDR1 SGHAT and CDR2 FQNNGV come from the germline V gene. This CDR3 is built from 18 residues. CDR3 residues: CASSFHVLSGGLYNEQFF. Here the CDR3 DNA reads TGTGCCAGCAGCTTTCACGTCCTTAGCGGGGGACTATACAATGAGCAGTTCTTC.